Sequencing of this T cell receptor beta chain was carried out in a study of blood T cells in healthy people across ages. This clonotype has only a few counts. CDR1 and CDR2 from the germline V gene are SGDLS and YYNGEE. Losses at the gene ends were 2 bases for V and 2 bases for J; bases not matched to a gene: 4. The CDR3 extends over 14 amino acids. Alongside a J-beta primer mix, a sample-barcoded 5' primer served in a second PCR lasting about 7 to 11 cycles. TCRdb processed the 5' RACE reads anew with MiXCR; each CDR3 protein has one entry. The sample contains about 750,000 distinct CDR3 sequences, about 48% of which appear only once.

The V call is TRBV9, the J call TRBJ2-7; 7 bases are shared with TRBD2. The sequence derives from a man older than 75 in good health. The sequencing input was blood. The CDR3 nucleotides read TGTGCCAGCAGCGTGGGGGGGTACGCCTACGAGCAGTACTTC. Encoded protein: CASSVGGYAYEQYF. Looking up the rest from reference TRBV9 and TRBJ2-7 gives the full variable domain: DSGVTQTPKHLITATGQRVTLRCSPRSGDLSVYWYQQSLDQGLQFLIQYYNGEERAKGNILERFSAQQFPDLHSELNLSSLELGDSALYFCASSVGGYAYEQYFGPGTRLTVT.